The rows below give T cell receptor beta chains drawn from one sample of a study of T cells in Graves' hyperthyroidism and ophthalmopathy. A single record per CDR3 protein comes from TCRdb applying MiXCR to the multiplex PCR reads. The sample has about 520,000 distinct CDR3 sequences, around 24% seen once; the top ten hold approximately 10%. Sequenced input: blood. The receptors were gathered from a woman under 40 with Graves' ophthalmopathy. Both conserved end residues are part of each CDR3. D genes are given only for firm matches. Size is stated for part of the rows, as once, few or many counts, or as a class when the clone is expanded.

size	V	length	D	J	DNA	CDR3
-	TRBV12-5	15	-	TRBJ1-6	TGTGCTAGTGGTTTGTGGAGCTCCTATAATTCACCCCTCCACTTT	CASGLWSSYNSPLHF
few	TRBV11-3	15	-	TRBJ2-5	TGTGCCAGCAGCTGGGGGAGGGGGGGGGCAGAGACCCAGTACTTC	CASSWGRGGAETQYF
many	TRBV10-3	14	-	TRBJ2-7	TGTGCCATCAGTGACCTCGGGCCGACAGTCGAGCAGTACTTC	CAISDLGPTVEQYF
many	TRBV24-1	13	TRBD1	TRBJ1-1	TGTGCCACCAGTGATTCCGGGACAGGCTCGGCTTTCTTT	CATSDSGTGSAFF
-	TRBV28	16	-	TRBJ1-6	TGTGCCAGCAGTCTATTCGCCGGGACGGAAGTGCGGCCCCTCCACTTT	CASSLFAGTEVRPLHF
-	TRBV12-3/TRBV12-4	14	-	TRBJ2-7	TGTGCCAGCAGAGTGGACGCAGAGAGCTACGAGCAGTACTTC	CASRVDAESYEQYF
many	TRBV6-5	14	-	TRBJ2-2	TGTGCCAGCTTTGGCGCAGGGGCTGCCGGGGAGCTGTTTTTT	CASFGAGAAGELFF
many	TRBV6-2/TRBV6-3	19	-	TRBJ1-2	TGTGCCAGCAGTTACACTCCCTTTCACCGCCGGGATCTTAGGGGATACTACACCTTC	CASSYTPFHRRDLRGYYTF
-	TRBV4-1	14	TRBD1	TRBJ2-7	TGCGTCAGCAGCCAACCGGGACAGTCCTACGAGCAGTACTTC	CVSSQPGQSYEQYF
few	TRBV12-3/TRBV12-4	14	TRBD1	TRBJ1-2	TGTGCCAGCATCCTCTCGACAGGGTTTGATGGCTACACCTTC	CASILSTGFDGYTF
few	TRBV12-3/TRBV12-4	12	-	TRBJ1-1	TGTGCCAGCAGTAGGACAGTCACTGAAGCTTTCTTT	CASSRTVTEAFF
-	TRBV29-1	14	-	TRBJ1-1	TGCAGCGTCGTATCTGGGTCTCTGAACACTGAAGCTTTCTTT	CSVVSGSLNTEAFF
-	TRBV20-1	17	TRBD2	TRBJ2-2	TGCAGTGCTAGTAGAGCTAGCGGGCTCTCCGGGGTCGGGGAGCTGTTTTTT	CSASRASGLSGVGELFF
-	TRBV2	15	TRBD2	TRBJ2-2	TGTGCCAGCGAAGCGGGAGGGGCGAACACCGGGGAGCTGTTTTTT	CASEAGGANTGELFF
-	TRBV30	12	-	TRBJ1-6	TGTGCCTGGAGTGTATCCGGTTCACCCCTCCACTTT	CAWSVSGSPLHF
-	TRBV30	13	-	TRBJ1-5	TGTGCCTGGAGTCCAAAGGGGTCTCAGCCCCAGCATTTT	CAWSPKGSQPQHF
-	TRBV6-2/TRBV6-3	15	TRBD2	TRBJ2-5	TGTGCCAGCAGTTCCCCGAGGACTAGCCGGGAGACCCAGTACTTC	CASSSPRTSRETQYF
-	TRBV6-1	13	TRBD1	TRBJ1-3	TGTGCCACCAGAAACAGGGGTCGGTACACCATATATTTT	CATRNRGRYTIYF
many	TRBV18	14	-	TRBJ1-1	TGTGCCAGCTCACCGTCTGATAAGAACACTGAAGCTTTCTTT	CASSPSDKNTEAFF
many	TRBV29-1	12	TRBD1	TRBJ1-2	TGCAGCGTGCAAATGGGACAGGGAGGCTACACCTTC	CSVQMGQGGYTF
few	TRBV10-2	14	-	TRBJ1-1	TGCGCCAGCAAATTAGCACAGCTGAACACTGAAGCTTTCTTT	CASKLAQLNTEAFF
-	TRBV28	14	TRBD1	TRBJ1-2	TGTGCCAGCAGCGAGACAGGGGCAGGCTATGGCTACACCTTC	CASSETGAGYGYTF